The clone carrying this TCR beta chain was found many times. The antigen is undetermined. CDR3 size: 16 residues. After removal of 4 bases from V and 2 bases from J, the junction contained 4 bases not matched to a gene. Looked up from germline, CDR1 is MNHEY and CDR2 is SVGAGI. This specimen comes from a study of T-cell reconstitution after alpha-beta-depleted transplantation in children. General study points: Approximately two months post-transplant, alpha-beta T cells reportedly originated from several hundred expanded graft clones. Recipient T cells and thymic progenitors that survived gave rise to the high TCRbeta diversity observed at day 60 in some patients.

Unique molecular identifiers featured in how the TCRbeta library was prepared. TCRdb independently ran MiXCR on the PCR reads; one entry per CDR3 protein. This repertoire shows fewer than 40,000 distinct CDR3 sequences, around 7% found once; its top ten account for 27%. The rearrangement uses TRBV6-5 and TRBJ2-5; 13 bases agree with TRBD2. Sample: peripheral blood, taken 60 days after TCRalphabeta/CD19-depleted stem cell transplant. This receptor was obtained from a child less than two years old who had a stem cell transplant for acute myeloid leukemia, so the T cells may come from the graft donor. The CDR3 DNA reads TGTGCCAGCAGTTTATTACTAGCGGGGGGGCAAGAGACCCAGTACTTC. Amino acids: CASSLLLAGGQETQYF.